This T cell receptor beta chain was profiled in a study of blood T cell repertoires in COVID-19. Study-level background: Both acute and convalescent COVID-19 samples were obtained from the United States, Italy and Spain.

Per the original methods: Reference gene primer amplification gave nucleated cell count estimates. The repertoire was sequenced with immunoSEQ multiplex PCR; TCRdb's copy has only in-frame clones and lacks some. V, J and clone size reflect that table, while D and trimming were determined from the DNA. Of 270,000 or so clones listed, more than 75% are singletons. This clone was seen more than once but under ten times. This CDR3 spans 17 amino acids. Germline CDR1 LNHDA, CDR2 SQIVND (reference sequence). Unmatched junction bases numbered 13, after V lost 4 bases and J lost 6 bases. The chain couples TRBV19 to TRBJ1-5, with 9 bases fitting TRBD1. This sequence was found in a man aged 35-49 years with active or convalescent COVID-19. The sequenced sample was peripheral blood. CDR3 sequence: CASSTLPLGQGRQPQHF. CDR3 coding DNA: TGTGCCAGTAGTACACTCCCGTTGGGACAGGGTCGTCAGCCCCAGCATTTT.